These 2 T cell receptor beta chains were all obtained from the same sample, sequenced in a study of PD-L1 blockade in urothelial cancer. TCRdb's copy holds only in-frame clones and misses some; the assay was immunoSEQ multiplex PCR. The sample lists over 1,500 clones; around 30% were seen once. The sequenced sample was tumor tissue, obtained before atezolizumab (anti-PD-L1) treatment. The receptors come from an older woman with urothelial cancer.

V and J are TRBV6-8 and TRBJ2-3, with 8 bases lining up with TRBD2. The length of the CDR3 is 18 residues. V was clipped by 0 bases and J by 0 bases; unmatched bases: 8. Germline V gene lookup returns CDR1 MNHGY and CDR2 SAAAGT. CDR3 loop: CASSYSTPAGGSTDTQYF. The CDR3 bases are TGTGCCAGCAGTTACTCGACTCCTGCGGGGGGAAGCACAGATACGCAGTATTTT.

On this clone itself: The junction departs from the called germline gene at one end, perhaps through a read error. The chain is built from TRBV7-4 and TRBJ2-3; tentative D call: TRBD2 (6 bases). Germline V gives CDR1 SGHVT, CDR2 SQSDAQ. CDR3 size: 15 residues. CDR3 coding DNA: TGTGCCAGCAGCGTAGCGGCCCGCGGCACAGATACGCAGTATTTT. As protein: CASSVAARGTDTQYF.